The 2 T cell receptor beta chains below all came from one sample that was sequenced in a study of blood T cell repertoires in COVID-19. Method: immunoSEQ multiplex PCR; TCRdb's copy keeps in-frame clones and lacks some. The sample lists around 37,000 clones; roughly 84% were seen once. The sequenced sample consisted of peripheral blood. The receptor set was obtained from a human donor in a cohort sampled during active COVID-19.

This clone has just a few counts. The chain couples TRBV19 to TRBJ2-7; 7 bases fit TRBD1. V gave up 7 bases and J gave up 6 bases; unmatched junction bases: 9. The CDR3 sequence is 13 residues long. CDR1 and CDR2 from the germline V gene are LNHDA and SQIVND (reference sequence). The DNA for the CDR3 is TGTGCCAGTACCTCGACAGGGTGGGGCGAGCAGTACTTC. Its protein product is CASTSTGWGEQYF.

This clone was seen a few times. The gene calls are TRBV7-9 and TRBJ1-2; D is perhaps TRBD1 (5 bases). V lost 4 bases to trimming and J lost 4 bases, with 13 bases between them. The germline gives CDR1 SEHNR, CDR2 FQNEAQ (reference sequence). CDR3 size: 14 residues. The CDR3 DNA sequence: TGTGCCAGCAGCTCTCAGCATGACAGCTATGGCTACACCTTC. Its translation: CASSSQHDSYGYTF.